This T cell receptor (beta chain) was retrieved from a study of CD8+CD57+ T cells in acquired aplastic anemia. Germline-derived CDR1 and CDR2 are SQVTM and ANQGSEA. Trimming cost V 7 bases and J 1 base; bases outside gene matches: 3. The CDR3 runs to 12 residues. Genomic DNA constituted the template upon which TCR beta VDJ and CDR3 profiling was performed. In TCRdb, the reads were re-called with MiXCR into one record per CDR3 protein. The table lists tens of thousands of distinct CDR3 sequences, 65% to 80% of them singletons. The sequence derives from a human donor in good health, serving as a control. The chain links TRBV29-1 to TRBJ1-1; 7 bases map to TRBD1. Material for sequencing was sorted CD4+, CD8+, or CD8+CD57+ T cells (not recorded which) from PBMCs. The CDR3 coding sequence is TGCAGCGCAGGACAGGAGAACACTGAAGCTTTCTTT. The encoded protein is CSAGQENTEAFF.